Below, 7 T cell receptor beta chains from the same sample are listed, as sequenced in a study of T cell changes during pregnancy in multiple sclerosis. Sequencing was performed with immunoSEQ multiplex PCR; in TCRdb, only in-frame clones are kept and a portion is missing. The sample has 80,000 to 100,000 clones, almost 95% seen once. This material consisted of peripheral blood, taken in the first trimester of pregnancy. The receptors here all came from a female donor with multiple sclerosis, enrolled in a pregnancy study.

The CDR3 coding sequence is TGTGCCAGCAGTTACGGCACCCAAAAAAACATTCAGTACTTC. This codes for CASSYGTQKNIQYF. The genes are TRBV6-6 and TRBJ2-4; no clear D. This CDR3 is 14 amino acids long. From germline, CDR1 is MNHNY and CDR2 SVGAGI (reference sequence). V was cut by 2 bases and J by 4 bases, with 9 bases left in between.

This chain joins TRBV28 and TRBJ2-1, with D possibly matching TRBD2 (5 bases). The germline CDR1 and CDR2 sequences are MDHEN and SYDVKM. This CDR3 contains 16 residues. Trimming took off 6 bases at V and 0 bases at J, with 15 bases between the two ends. CDR3 residues: CASSPGGGPSYNEQFF. The CDR3 coding sequence is TGTGCCAGCAGCCCCGGCGGAGGACCCTCCTACAATGAGCAGTTCTTC.

The chain joins TRBV27 to TRBJ2-7, with 8 nucleotides matching TRBD1. The CDR3 is 18 residues long. Germline V lookup: CDR1 MNHEY, CDR2 SMNVEV (reference sequence). The V gene end was trimmed by 2 bases and the J gene end by 0 bases; junction bases not matched to a gene: 12. The CDR3 bases are TGTGCCAGCAGTTTAAAGATTCGCGAGACAGGGGACTCCTACGAGCAGTACTTC. Protein sequence: CASSLKIRETGDSYEQYF.

This clone was picked up one time. V usage is TRBV7-6 and J usage is TRBJ2-2; TRBD1 is a possible D gene (6 bases). Germline lookup yields CDR1 SGHVS and CDR2 FNYEAQ. This CDR3 is built from 16 residues. V lost 1 base and J lost 6, with 15 bases in between. The CDR3 DNA sequence: TGTGCCAGCAGCTTAGTTACAGGGTCCGAGGCCGGGGAGCTGTTTTTT. Its protein product is CASSLVTGSEAGELFF.

The chain employs TRBV28 and TRBJ1-2; 8 bases map to TRBD1. The CDR3 is 13 amino acids. CDR1 is MDHEN and CDR2 is SYDVKM in the germline V gene. V was clipped by 5 bases and J by 4 bases; unmatched bases: 3. The CDR3 bases are TGTGCCAGCAGTATTACAGGGGGCTATGGCTACACCTTC. It specifies CASSITGGYGYTF.

This clone was seen just once. The chain employs TRBV9 and TRBJ2-1; a weak D match, TRBD1 (6 bases). The CDR3 extends over 16 amino acids. Germline CDR1 reads SGDLS; CDR2 reads YYNGEE. Trimming left V 4 bases short and J 4 bases short, with 18 bases between. The CDR3 nucleotides read TGTGCCAGCAGCTCCAGGACAGAAGCGATGTACAATGAGCAGTTCTTC. Encoded protein: CASSSRTEAMYNEQFF.

The rearrangement links TRBV5-1 to TRBJ2-7; 8 bases agree with TRBD2. This CDR3 has 15 residues. The J segment lost 3 bases and the V segment lost 0 bases, leaving 5 bases of the junction unmatched. Germline V CDR1 and CDR2: SGHRS, YFSETQ. The CDR3 nucleotides are TGCGCCAGCAGCTTGGCGGGGGGGGCGAACTACGAGCAGTACTTC. Translated: CASSLAGGANYEQYF.